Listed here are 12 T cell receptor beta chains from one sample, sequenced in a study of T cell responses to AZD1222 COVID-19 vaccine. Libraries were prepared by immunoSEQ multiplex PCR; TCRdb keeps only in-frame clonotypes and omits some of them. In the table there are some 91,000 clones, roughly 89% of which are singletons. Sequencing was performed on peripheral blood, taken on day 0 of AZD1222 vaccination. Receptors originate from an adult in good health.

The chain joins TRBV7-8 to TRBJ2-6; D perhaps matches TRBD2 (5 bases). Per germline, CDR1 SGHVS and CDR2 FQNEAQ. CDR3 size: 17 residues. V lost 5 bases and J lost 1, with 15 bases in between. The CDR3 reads CASSPRTVASGANVLTF. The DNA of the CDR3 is TGTGCCAGCAGCCCACGGACTGTCGCTTCTGGGGCCAACGTCCTGACTTTC.

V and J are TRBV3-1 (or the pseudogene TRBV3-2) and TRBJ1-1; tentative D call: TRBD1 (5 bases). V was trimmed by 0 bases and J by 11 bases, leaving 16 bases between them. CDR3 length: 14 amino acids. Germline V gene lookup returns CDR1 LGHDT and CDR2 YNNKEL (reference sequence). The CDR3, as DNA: TGTGCCAGCAGCCAAGATGATTGGGGGTCCCCCGCTTTCTTT. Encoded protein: CASSQDDWGSPAFF.

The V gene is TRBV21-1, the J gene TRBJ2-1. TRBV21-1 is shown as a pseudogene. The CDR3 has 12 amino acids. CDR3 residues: CANLGTPGEQFF. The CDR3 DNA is TGTGCCAACCTGGGAACTCCCGGTGAGCAGTTCTTC.

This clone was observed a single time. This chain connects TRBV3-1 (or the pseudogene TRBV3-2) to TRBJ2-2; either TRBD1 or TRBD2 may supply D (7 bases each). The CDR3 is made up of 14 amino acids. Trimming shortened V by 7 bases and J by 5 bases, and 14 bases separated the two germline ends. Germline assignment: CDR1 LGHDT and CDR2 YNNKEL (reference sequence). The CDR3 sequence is CASTRQGGTGELFF. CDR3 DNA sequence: TGTGCCAGCACGCGTCAGGGGGGGACCGGGGAGCTGTTTTTT.

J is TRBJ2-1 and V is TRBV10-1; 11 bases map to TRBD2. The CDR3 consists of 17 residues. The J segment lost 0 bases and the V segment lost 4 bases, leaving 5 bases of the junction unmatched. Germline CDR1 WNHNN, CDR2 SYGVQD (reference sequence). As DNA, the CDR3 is TGCGCCAGCAGTGGACTAGCGGGACGGAGCTCCTACAATGAGCAGTTCTTC. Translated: CASSGLAGRSSYNEQFF.

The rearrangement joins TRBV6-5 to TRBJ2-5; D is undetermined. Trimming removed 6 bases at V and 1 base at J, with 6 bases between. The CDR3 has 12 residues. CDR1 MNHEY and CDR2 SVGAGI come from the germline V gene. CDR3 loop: CASSWSQETQYF. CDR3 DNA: TGTGCCAGCAGCTGGTCCCAAGAGACCCAGTACTTC.

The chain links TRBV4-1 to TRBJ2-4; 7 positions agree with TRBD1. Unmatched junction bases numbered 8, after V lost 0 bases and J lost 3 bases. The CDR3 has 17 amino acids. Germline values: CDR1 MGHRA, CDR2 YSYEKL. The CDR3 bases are TGCGCCAGCAGCCAAGAAGAGAGGGGGCTGGTCAAAAACATTCAGTACTTC. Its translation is CASSQEERGLVKNIQYF.

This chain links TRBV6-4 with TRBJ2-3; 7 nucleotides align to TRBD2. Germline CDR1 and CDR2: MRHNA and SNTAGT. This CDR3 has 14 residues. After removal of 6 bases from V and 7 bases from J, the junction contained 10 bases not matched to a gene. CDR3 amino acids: CASSPGLDLNTQYF. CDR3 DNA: TGTGCCAGCAGCCCAGGACTAGACTTAAATACGCAGTATTTT.

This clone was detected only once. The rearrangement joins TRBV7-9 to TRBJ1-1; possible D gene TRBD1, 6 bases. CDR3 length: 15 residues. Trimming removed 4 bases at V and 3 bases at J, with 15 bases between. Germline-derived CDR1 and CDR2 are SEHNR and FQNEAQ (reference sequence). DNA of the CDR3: TGTGCCAGCAGCTCACAGGGTTGGACCTACACTGAAGCTTTCTTT. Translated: CASSSQGWTYTEAFF. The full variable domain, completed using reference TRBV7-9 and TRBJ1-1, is DTGVSQNPRHKITKRGQNVTFRCDPISEHNRLYWYRQTLGQGPEFLTYFQNEAQLEKSRLLSDRFSAERPKGSFSTLEIQRTEQGDSAMYLCASSSQGWTYTEAFFGQGTRLTVV.

This CDR3 reads CAWRRGRVAFF. The CDR3 DNA reads as TGTGCCTGGAGAAGGGGCAGGGTAGCTTTCTTT. The chain uses TRBV30 and TRBJ1-1; D perhaps matches TRBD1 (5 bases). The CDR3 sequence is 11 residues long. Germline V gene lookup returns CDR1 GTSNPN and CDR2 SVGIG (reference sequence). The V end was cut by 3 bases, the J end by 10 bases, with 12 bases between.

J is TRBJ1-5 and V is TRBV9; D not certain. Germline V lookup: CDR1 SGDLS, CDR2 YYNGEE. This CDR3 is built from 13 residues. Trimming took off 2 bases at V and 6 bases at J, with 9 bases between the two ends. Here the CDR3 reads CASSVSAGQPQHF. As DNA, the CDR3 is TGTGCCAGCAGCGTGTCGGCGGGTCAGCCCCAGCATTTT.

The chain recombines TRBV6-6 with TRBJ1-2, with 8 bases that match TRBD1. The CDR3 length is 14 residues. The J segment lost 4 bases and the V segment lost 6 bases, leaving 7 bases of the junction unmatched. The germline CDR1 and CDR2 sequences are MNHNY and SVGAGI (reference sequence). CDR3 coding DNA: TGTGCCAGCAGACTCGGACAGGGTGTCTATGGCTACACCTTC. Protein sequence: CASRLGQGVYGYTF.